Shown below are 21 T cell receptor beta chains from a single sample sequenced in a study of T cell responses to AZD1222 COVID-19 vaccine. Produced via immunoSEQ multiplex PCR; TCRdb's table is partial and in-frame only. The sample contains 90,000 to 150,000 clones, roughly nine tenths of which appear only once. The sample was peripheral blood, taken on day 0 of AZD1222 vaccination. Receptor source: an adult in good health.

This chain joins TRBV6-5 and TRBJ2-7; D is unclear. This CDR3 is built from 12 residues. Germline V gives CDR1 MNHEY, CDR2 SVGAGI. The V end was cut by 8 bases, the J end by 2 bases, with 10 bases between. The CDR3 coding sequence is TGTGCCAGCCAAAAGAGGCCCTACGAGCAGTACTTC. This codes for CASQKRPYEQYF.

The count of this clone is one. The rearrangement links TRBV20-1 to TRBJ1-6; possible D gene TRBD1, 6 bases. CDR1 is DFQATT and CDR2 is SNEGSKA in the germline V gene (reference sequence). V shed 3 bases and J shed 8 bases, with 8 bases lying between them. This CDR3 has 12 residues. In nucleotides, the CDR3 is TGCAGTGCTAGTTCAGGGGATTCACCCCTCCACTTT. It encodes CSASSGDSPLHF.

This clone has a single count. The chain is built from TRBV30 and TRBJ1-3, with TRBD1 as a possible D gene (5 bases). The germline V gene has CDR1 GTSNPN and CDR2 SVGIG (reference sequence). The length of the CDR3 is 12 residues. V shed 6 bases and J shed 5 bases, with 11 bases lying between them. Here the CDR3 reads CACQGLRNTIYF. The CDR3 DNA sequence: TGTGCCTGCCAGGGTTTGAGAAACACCATATATTTT.

The genes are TRBV6-1 and TRBJ2-3; D uncertain. Germline CDR1 reads MNHNS; CDR2 reads SASEGT. The CDR3 loop spans 12 amino acids. Trimming removed 6 bases from V and 4 bases from J, with 8 bases in between. Here the CDR3 reads CASRPRPDTQYF. The CDR3 DNA sequence: TGTGCCAGCAGGCCCAGACCAGATACGCAGTATTTT.

About this clone itself: This sample includes further DNA sequences coding for the same CDR3. This chain uses TRBV28 with TRBJ1-1, with a possible D match to TRBD1 (5 bases). Germline CDR1 and CDR2: MDHEN and SYDVKM. The CDR3 covers 14 residues. V lost 6 bases, J lost 0 bases, and 11 bases lay in between. Written as DNA, the CDR3 is TGTGCCAGCAGGCCCGGGACGGTGAACACTGAAGCTTTCTTT. This encodes CASRPGTVNTEAFF.

The V call is TRBV4-1, the J call TRBJ2-3, with D unresolved. The CDR3 consists of 14 residues. Germline assignment: CDR1 MGHRA and CDR2 YSYEKL. V was clipped by 1 base and J by 5 bases, with 10 bases between them. The DNA for the CDR3 is TGCGCCAGCAGCCAAGGTGTTAGAGGAGATACGCAGTATTTT. Translating it yields CASSQGVRGDTQYF.

This clone was found many times. The V call is TRBV7-9, the J call TRBJ2-2; 10 bases are shared with TRBD2. Per germline, CDR1 SEHNR and CDR2 FQNEAQ (reference sequence). V dropped 6 bases and J dropped 5; count of bases not matched to a gene: 12. The CDR3 has 17 amino acids. The CDR3 nucleotides read TGTGCCAGCAGTTCCCGGACTAGCGGTACGGAAACCGGGGAGCTGTTTTTT. It encodes CASSSRTSGTETGELFF.

The chain couples TRBV28 to TRBJ1-1, with TRBD1 as a possible D gene (6 bases). Trimming took 6 bases from V and 0 from J, leaving 20 bases between them. The CDR3 length is 17 residues. Germline V gene lookup returns CDR1 MDHEN and CDR2 SYDVKM. This CDR3 reads CASSAPDRSLMNTEAFF. The DNA for the CDR3 is TGTGCCAGCAGCGCCCCCGACAGGTCCCTAATGAACACTGAAGCTTTCTTT.

The V gene is TRBV5-4, the J gene TRBJ1-5; D is uncertain. V was clipped by 0 bases and J by 4 bases, with 8 bases between them. CDR3 size: 14 residues. Germline values: CDR1 SGHNT, CDR2 YYREEE (reference sequence). This CDR3 reads CASSLDGKNQPQHF. For the CDR3, the DNA is TGTGCCAGCAGCTTGGACGGGAAAAATCAGCCCCAGCATTTT. Using reference TRBV5-4 and TRBJ1-5 for the parts outside the CDR3, the full variable domain is ETGVTQSPTHLIKTRGQQVTLRCSSQSGHNTVSWYQQALGQGPQFIFQYYREEENGRGNFPPRFSGLQFPNYSSELNVNALELDDSALYLCASSLDGKNQPQHFGDGTRLSIL.

This chain links TRBV6-6 with TRBJ1-1; 11 bases fit TRBD1. This CDR3 is 15 amino acids long. After removal of 6 bases from V and 6 bases from J, the junction contained 9 bases not matched to a gene. From germline, CDR1 is MNHNY and CDR2 SVGAGI (reference sequence). CDR3: CASSKSGQGASEAFF. In DNA form, the CDR3 reads TGTGCCAGCAGCAAAAGCGGACAGGGGGCGTCTGAAGCTTTCTTT.

J is TRBJ2-1 and V is TRBV19; D is possibly TRBD2 (6 bases). CDR3 length: 15 amino acids. Trimming pared 3 bases from V and 5 bases from J, leaving 14 bases between. Germline CDR1 is LNHDA and CDR2 is SQIVND (reference sequence). CDR3 residues: CASSMGGGNHNEQFF. CDR3 DNA: TGTGCCAGTAGTATGGGAGGCGGGAACCACAATGAGCAGTTCTTC.

This clone has a count of ten or more. The chain recombines TRBV27 with TRBJ2-1, with D uncertain. The CDR3 length is 16 residues. Germline assignment: CDR1 MNHEY and CDR2 SMNVEV (reference sequence). V shed 5 bases and J shed 0 bases, with 14 bases lying between them. CDR3 nucleotides: TGTGCCAGCAGTCTAGAATCTCTCCCCTCCTACAATGAGCAGTTCTTC. Its protein product is CASSLESLPSYNEQFF.

A few counts support this clone. This sequence joins TRBV3-1 (or the pseudogene TRBV3-2) and TRBJ2-7; D unclear. There are 12 residues in the CDR3. Trimming took off 3 bases at V and 0 bases at J, with 3 bases between the two ends. Germline values: CDR1 LGHDT, CDR2 YNNKEL (reference sequence). CDR3 sequence: CASSHSSYEQYF. DNA of the CDR3: TGTGCCAGCAGCCACTCCTCCTACGAGCAGTACTTC.

The chain carries TRBV10-2 and TRBJ1-5, with TRBD1 matching 7 bases. Trimming took 4 bases from V and 4 from J; bases not matched to a gene: 1. CDR1 is WSHSY, CDR2 SAAADI, per germline. The CDR3 consists of 13 residues. The CDR3 region is CASSGQGNQPQHF. CDR3 nucleotides: TGCGCCAGCAGTGGACAGGGTAATCAGCCCCAGCATTTT.

This clone appeared a single time. This rearrangement joins TRBV18 to TRBJ2-5, with 7 bases lining up with TRBD1. V dropped 0 bases and J dropped 7; count of bases not matched to a gene: 8. The CDR3 totals 15 residues. The germline CDR1 and CDR2 sequences are KGHSH and LQKENI. DNA for the CDR3: TGTGCCAGCTCACCACCAACTGGACAGGCGAGGACCCAGTACTTC. As protein: CASSPPTGQARTQYF.

This chain connects TRBV5-1 to TRBJ1-3, with 9 nucleotides matching TRBD1. Germline lookup yields CDR1 SGHRS and CDR2 YFSETQ. The CDR3 is 17 residues long. After removal of 4 bases from V and 2 bases from J, the junction contained 10 bases not matched to a gene. This CDR3 reads CASSPRTGDRAGNTIYF. CDR3 coding DNA: TGCGCCAGCAGCCCTCGGACAGGGGACCGCGCTGGAAACACCATATATTTT.

The gene calls are TRBV5-1 and TRBJ2-6; 7 bases agree with TRBD1. CDR1 SGHRS and CDR2 YFSETQ come from the germline V gene. With V trimmed by 3 bases and J by 4 bases, 7 bases remained unmatched. This CDR3 spans 16 amino acids. CDR3 coding DNA: TGCGCCAGCAGCTCCGACAGGGTTGGAGGGGCCAACGTCCTGACTTTC. It translates to CASSSDRVGGANVLTF.

The V call is TRBV15, the J call TRBJ2-1, with 11 bases fitting TRBD2. The CDR3 runs 15 residues. V lost 2 bases, J lost 8 bases, and 5 bases stayed unmatched. The germline V gene has CDR1 LNHNV and CDR2 YYDKDF (reference sequence). In nucleotides, the CDR3 is TGTGCCACCAGCAGAACTAGCGGGAGAAGGGATGAGCAGTTCTTC. Translation gives CATSRTSGRRDEQFF.

This clone was seen once. The chain combines TRBV5-1 with TRBJ1-6, with D unclear. V was clipped by 0 bases and J by 8 bases, with 12 bases between them. This CDR3 comprises 15 residues. CDR1 is SGHRS and CDR2 is YFSETQ in the germline V gene. The CDR3 is CASSLEASDHSPLHF. The CDR3 DNA is TGCGCCAGCAGCTTGGAGGCCAGTGACCATTCACCCCTCCACTTT.

The chain recombines TRBV19 with TRBJ1-1; 8 bases are a match to TRBD1. V lost 3 bases, J lost 3 bases, and 3 bases stayed unmatched. This CDR3 region has 14 residues. Germline V gives CDR1 LNHDA, CDR2 SQIVND (reference sequence). This CDR3 reads CASSILTGDTEAFF. The CDR3 DNA follows: TGTGCCAGTAGTATCTTGACAGGGGACACTGAAGCTTTCTTT.

This clone is a singleton in its sample. The V gene is TRBV29-1, the J gene TRBJ2-1; no reliable D call. Germline V gene sequence: CDR1 SQVTM, CDR2 ANQGSEA. This CDR3 contains 12 residues. Trimming left V 0 bases short and J 7 bases short, with 7 bases between. The CDR3 reads CSVEDLGNEQFF. The CDR3 DNA follows: TGCAGCGTTGAAGATTTGGGGAATGAGCAGTTCTTC.